This T cell receptor beta chain was sequenced for a study of blood T cell repertoires in COVID-19. CDR1 and CDR2 from the germline V gene are LGHNA and YNFKEQ. This CDR3 has 18 residues. Trimming removed 0 bases from V and 0 bases from J; junction bases left unmatched: 7. Produced via immunoSEQ multiplex PCR; TCRdb's table is partial and in-frame only. The table includes over 300,000 clones, 89% detected once. The chain has TRBV4-2 and TRBJ2-7; 11 bases line up with TRBD2. The sequenced sample consisted of PBMCs or T cells enriched from blood (not recorded which). This receptor was identified in a woman between 35 and 50 years old who had recovered from COVID-19. The CDR3 nucleotides are TGTGCCAGCAGCCAAGATACTAGCGGGAGCGCTCTCTCCTACGAGCAGTACTTC. Translation: CASSQDTSGSALSYEQYF.